The clone carrying this T cell receptor (beta chain) appeared a few times. These data belong to a study of blood T cell repertoires in COVID-19. The wider study: Acute and convalescent COVID-19 specimens originated in the United States, Italy and Spain. T cells, B-cell-depleted T cells, or PBMCs provided the cDNA or gDNA that served as material.

Using immunoSEQ multiplex PCR, the repertoire was profiled, and TCRdb retains in-frame clones only, with some absent. The table shows fewer than 250,000 clones, with approximately 84% occurring only once. CDR3 size: 16 residues. Germline CDR1 is SGHAT and CDR2 is FQNNGV. The junction had 4 bases not matched to a gene; V was cut back by 2 bases and J by 0 bases. This TCR derives from a woman in her 50s with active or convalescent COVID-19. The rearrangement links TRBV11-2 to TRBJ1-5; TRBD1 matches at 7 bases. Input material: peripheral blood. The DNA for the CDR3 is TGTGCCAGCAGCTTAACAGGGGAAGGTAGCAATCAGCCCCAGCATTTT. This encodes CASSLTGEGSNQPQHF.